The 13 T cell receptor beta chains given below trace back to one sample, sequenced in a study of T cells after yellow fever vaccination. TCRdb used MiXCR to reprocess the 5' RACE reads, holding one entry per CDR3 protein. This sample has roughly 350,000 distinct CDR3 sequences, with over 4% found just once. The starting material was PBMCs, obtained 5 days after the yellow fever booster vaccination. These receptors came from a man aged 18 to 30 who received the YFV17D yellow fever vaccine.

This clonotype was recorded at least ten times. The chain combines TRBV11-2 with TRBJ2-5; weak D call: TRBD2 (6 bases). The V gene lost 7 bases and the J gene lost 5 bases, with 17 bases spanning the gap. CDR1 and CDR2 from the germline V gene are SGHAT and FQNNGV. The CDR3 contains 14 residues. The chain's CDR3 is CASTPRGSGETQYF. CDR3 nucleotides: TGTGCCAGCACCCCCCGGGGGTCGGGCGAGACCCAGTACTTC.

This clonotype was counted between two and nine times. The chain recombines TRBV7-9 with TRBJ2-1; 7 nucleotides align to TRBD1. There are 12 residues in the CDR3. V shed 2 bases, J shed 12 bases, and the junction held 4 bases outside the gene matches. CDR1 and CDR2 from the germline V gene are SEHNR and FQNEAQ (reference sequence). In DNA form, the CDR3 reads TGTGCCAGCAGCTTACGACGGGACAGGCAGTTCTTC. It is translated as CASSLRRDRQFF.

This clonotype was observed many times. One junction end disagrees with the germline gene, perhaps due to a read error. V is TRBV2 and J is TRBJ2-5; 12 bases line up with TRBD2. Germline V CDR1 and CDR2: SNHLY, FYNNEI. This CDR3 is 16 amino acids long. The CDR3 loop reads CAGRDGLAGNQETQYF. In DNA form, the CDR3 reads TGTGCCGGCAGGGACGGACTAGCGGGGAACCAAGAGACCCAGTACTTC.

This clonotype was seen only a few times. This chain connects TRBV27 to TRBJ2-1; tentative D call: TRBD2 (6 bases). The germline V gene encodes CDR1 MNHEY and CDR2 SMNVEV (reference sequence). The CDR3 loop spans 14 amino acids. V was pared by 3 bases and J by 10 bases, with 16 bases between. The CDR3 region is CASSFRDWHPEQFF. CDR3 bases: TGTGCCAGCAGTTTCCGGGACTGGCACCCCGAGCAGTTCTTC.

In its sample, this clonotype was seen many times. The chain has TRBV5-1 and TRBJ2-1; 8 bases line up with TRBD1. V lost 2 bases to trimming and J lost 5 bases; unmatched junction nucleotides: 6. Germline loops: CDR1 SGHRS, CDR2 YFSETQ. The CDR3 is made up of 15 amino acids. The CDR3 protein is CASSLQGVTNNEQFF. The CDR3 DNA reads TGCGCCAGCAGCTTACAGGGGGTTACAAACAATGAGCAGTTCTTC.

This clonotype was observed a few times. This chain joins TRBV6-2 or TRBV6-3 and TRBJ2-3; unclear D gene. From germline, CDR1 is MNHEY and CDR2 SVGEGT. The CDR3 runs to 13 residues. V lost 7 bases, J lost 0 bases, and 8 bases lay in between. The DNA for the CDR3 is TGTGCCAGCACTCCCATGAGCACAGATACGCAGTATTTT. Protein sequence: CASTPMSTDTQYF.

This chain uses TRBV18 with TRBJ2-5; no reliable D call. CDR1 is KGHSH and CDR2 is LQKENI in the germline V gene. CDR3 length equals 14 residues. V was pared by 5 bases and J by 4 bases, with 14 bases between. This chain's CDR3 is CASSIPGQGETQYF. The CDR3 nucleotides read TGTGCCAGCTCAATCCCGGGTCAAGGAGAGACCCAGTACTTC.

This clonotype has only a few counts. CDR3 DNA: TGTGCCTGGACGACGAACACTGAAGCTTTCTTT. Its translation: CAWTTNTEAFF. The chain uses TRBV30 and TRBJ1-1; no clear D. V was cut by 4 bases and J by 1 base, with 4 bases left in between. Per germline, CDR1 GTSNPN and CDR2 SVGIG (reference sequence). This CDR3 contains 11 residues.

This clonotype was seen more than once but under ten times. The V call is TRBV4-3, the J call TRBJ1-2; TRBD1 aligns across 7 bases. After removal of 0 bases from V and 0 bases from J, the junction contained 1 base not matched to a gene. CDR1 is LGHNA, CDR2 YSLEER, per germline. The CDR3 is 15 amino acids. The CDR3 is CASSQEGQPNYGYTF. CDR3 sequence (DNA): TGCGCCAGCAGCCAAGAGGGACAGCCTAACTATGGCTACACCTTC.

V and J are TRBV12-3 or TRBV12-4 and TRBJ2-1, with TRBD2 identical over 8 bases. The CDR3 sequence is 14 residues long. With V trimmed by 3 bases and J by 14 bases, 12 bases remained unmatched. CDR3 DNA: TGTGCCAGCAGTTTTGAGACTAGCGATCCCTGGGAGTTCTTC. It encodes CASSFETSDPWEFF.

This clonotype was counted ten times or more. The chain combines TRBV9 with TRBJ2-5, with D unclear. With 0 bases removed from V and 10 bases from J, the gap between germline ends came to 10 bases. The CDR3 has 12 residues. CDR1 SGDLS and CDR2 YYNGEE come from the germline V gene. In DNA, the CDR3 is TGTGCCAGCAGCGTAGATTCGGCGGACCAGTACTTC. It specifies CASSVDSADQYF.

This clonotype came up a few times. CDR3 DNA sequence: TGCGCCAGCAGCTCCGGCGGGGGGGGGCAAGAGACCCAGTACTTC. Translating gives CASSSGGGGQETQYF. The V call is TRBV5-1, the J call TRBJ2-5; 9 bases match TRBD2. V gave up 3 bases and J gave up 2 bases; unmatched junction bases: 5. Germline-derived CDR1 and CDR2 are SGHRS and YFSETQ. This CDR3 is built from 15 residues. Filled out from reference TRBV5-1 and TRBJ2-5, the complete variable domain reads KAGVTQTPRYLIKTRGQQVTLSCSPISGHRSVSWYQQTPGQGLQFLFEYFSETQRNKGNFPGRFSGRQFSNSRSEMNVSTLELGDSALYLCASSSGGGGQETQYFGPGTRLLVL.

The chain recombines TRBV6-2 or TRBV6-3 with TRBJ1-5; D is unclear. This CDR3 comprises 12 residues. Trimming took 7 bases from V and 0 from J, leaving 4 bases between them. The V gene's germline CDR1 is MNHEY and CDR2 SVGEGT. The CDR3: CASNDSNQPQHF. CDR3 coding DNA: TGTGCCAGCAATGATAGCAATCAGCCCCAGCATTTT.